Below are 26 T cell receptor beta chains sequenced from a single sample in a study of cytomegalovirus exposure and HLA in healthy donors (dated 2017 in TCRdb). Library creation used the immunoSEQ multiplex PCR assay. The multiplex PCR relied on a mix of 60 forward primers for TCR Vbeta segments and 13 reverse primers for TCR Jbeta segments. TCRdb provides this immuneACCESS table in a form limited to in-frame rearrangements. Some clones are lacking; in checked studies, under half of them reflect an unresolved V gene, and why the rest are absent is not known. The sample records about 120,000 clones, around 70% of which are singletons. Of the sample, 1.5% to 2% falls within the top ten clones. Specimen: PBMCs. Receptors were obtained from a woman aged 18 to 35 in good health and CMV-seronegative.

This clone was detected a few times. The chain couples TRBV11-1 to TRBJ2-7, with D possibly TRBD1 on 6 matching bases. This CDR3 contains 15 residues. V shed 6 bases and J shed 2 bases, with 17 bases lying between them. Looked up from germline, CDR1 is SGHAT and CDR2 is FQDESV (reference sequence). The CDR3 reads CASRQTGTFAYEQYF. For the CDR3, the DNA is TGTGCCAGCAGACAAACAGGGACCTTTGCCTACGAGCAGTACTTC. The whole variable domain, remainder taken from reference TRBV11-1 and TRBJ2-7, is EAEVAQSPRYKITEKSQAVAFWCDPISGHATLYWYRQILGQGPELLVQFQDESVVDDSQLPKDRFSAERLKGVDSTLKIQPAELGDSAMYLCASRQTGTFAYEQYFGPGTRLTVT.

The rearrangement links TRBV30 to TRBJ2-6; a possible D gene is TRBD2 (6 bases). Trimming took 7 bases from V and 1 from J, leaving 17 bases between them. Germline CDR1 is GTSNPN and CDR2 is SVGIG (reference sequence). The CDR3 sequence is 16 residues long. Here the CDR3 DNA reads TGTGCCTTCAAAACGGAGGGTATGTCTGGGGCCAACGTCCTGACTTTC. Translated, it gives CAFKTEGMSGANVLTF. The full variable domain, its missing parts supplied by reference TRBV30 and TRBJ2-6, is SQTIHQWPATLVQPVGSPLSLECTVEGTSNPNLYWYRQAAGRGLQLLFYSVGIGQISSEVPQNLSASRPQDRQFILSSKKLLLSDSGFYLCAFKTEGMSGANVLTFGAGSRLTVL.

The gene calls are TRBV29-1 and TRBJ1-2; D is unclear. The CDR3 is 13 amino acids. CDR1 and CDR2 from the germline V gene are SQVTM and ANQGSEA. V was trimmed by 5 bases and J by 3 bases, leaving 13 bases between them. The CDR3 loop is CSVLGRTYYGYTF. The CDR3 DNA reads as TGCAGCGTTTTGGGCAGAACCTACTATGGCTACACCTTC.

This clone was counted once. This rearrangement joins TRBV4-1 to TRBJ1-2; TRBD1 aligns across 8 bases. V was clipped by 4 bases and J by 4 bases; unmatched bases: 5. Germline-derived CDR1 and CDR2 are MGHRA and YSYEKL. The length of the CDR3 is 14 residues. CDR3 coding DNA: TGCGCCAGCAGCCCCCAGGGGGCCTTCTATGGCTACACCTTC. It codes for CASSPQGAFYGYTF.

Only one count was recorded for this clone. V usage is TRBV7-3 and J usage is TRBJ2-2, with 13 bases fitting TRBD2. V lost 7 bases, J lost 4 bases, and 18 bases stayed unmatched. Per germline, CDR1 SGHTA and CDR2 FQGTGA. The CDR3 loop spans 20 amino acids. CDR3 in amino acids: CASTDPTSGGNLGVTGELFF. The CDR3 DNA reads TGTGCCAGCACCGACCCGACTAGCGGGGGGAACTTAGGAGTCACCGGGGAGCTGTTTTTT.

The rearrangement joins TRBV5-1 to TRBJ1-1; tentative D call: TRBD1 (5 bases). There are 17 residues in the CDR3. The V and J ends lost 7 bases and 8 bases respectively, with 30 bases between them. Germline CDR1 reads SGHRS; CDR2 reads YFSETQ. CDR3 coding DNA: TGCGCCAGCTCCGCGCGCCCGGGACTGGTGGATCCTGGAGAAGCTTTCTTT. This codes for CASSARPGLVDPGEAFF.

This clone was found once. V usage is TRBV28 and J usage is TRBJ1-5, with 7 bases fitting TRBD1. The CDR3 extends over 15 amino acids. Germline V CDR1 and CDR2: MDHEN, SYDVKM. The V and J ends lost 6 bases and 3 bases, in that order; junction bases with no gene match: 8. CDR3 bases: TGTGCCAGCAGACCCTGGACAGGCCTCAATCAGCCCCAGCATTTT. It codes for CASRPWTGLNQPQHF.

CDR3 amino acids: CASSEFGRERTGYTF. The CDR3 coding sequence is TGTGCCAGCAGTGAATTCGGTAGGGAGCGTACGGGCTACACCTTC. V is TRBV6-1 and J is TRBJ1-2; no clear D gene. Germline CDR1 reads MNHNS; CDR2 reads SASEGT. V was pared by 2 bases and J by 8 bases, with 18 bases between. CDR3 length equals 15 residues.

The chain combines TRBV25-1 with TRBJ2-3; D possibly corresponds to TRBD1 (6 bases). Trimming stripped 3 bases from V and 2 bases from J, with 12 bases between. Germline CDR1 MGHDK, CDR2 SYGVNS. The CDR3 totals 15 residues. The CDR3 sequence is CASSDGQLFTDTQYF. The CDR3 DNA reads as TGTGCCAGCAGTGACGGACAGTTGTTCACAGATACGCAGTATTTT.

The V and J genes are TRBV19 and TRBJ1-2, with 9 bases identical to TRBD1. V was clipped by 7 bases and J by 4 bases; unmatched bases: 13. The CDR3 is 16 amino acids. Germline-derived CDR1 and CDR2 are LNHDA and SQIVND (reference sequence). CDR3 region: CASNPGTGRVIYGYTF. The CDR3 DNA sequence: TGTGCCAGTAATCCCGGGACAGGGAGGGTAATCTATGGCTACACCTTC. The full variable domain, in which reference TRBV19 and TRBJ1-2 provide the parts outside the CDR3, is DGGITQSPKYLFRKEGQNVTLSCEQNLNHDAMYWYRQDPGQGLRLIYYSQIVNDFQKGDIAEGYSVSREKKESFPLTVTSAQKNPTAFYLCASNPGTGRVIYGYTFGSGTRLTVV.

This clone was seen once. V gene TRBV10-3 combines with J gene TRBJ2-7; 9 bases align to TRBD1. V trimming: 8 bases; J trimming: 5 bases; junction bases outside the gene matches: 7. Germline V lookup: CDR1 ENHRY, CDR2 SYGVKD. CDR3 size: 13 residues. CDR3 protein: CAIEGTGTDEQYF. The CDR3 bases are TGTGCCATCGAAGGGACAGGGACGGACGAGCAGTACTTC.

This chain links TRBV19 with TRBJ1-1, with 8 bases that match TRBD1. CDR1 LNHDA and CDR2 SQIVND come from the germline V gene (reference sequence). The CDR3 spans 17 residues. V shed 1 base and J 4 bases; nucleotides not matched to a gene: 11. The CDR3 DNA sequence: TGTGCCAGTAGTATAGGCTCCGACAGGGGATCTGGCACTGAAGCTTTCTTT. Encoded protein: CASSIGSDRGSGTEAFF.

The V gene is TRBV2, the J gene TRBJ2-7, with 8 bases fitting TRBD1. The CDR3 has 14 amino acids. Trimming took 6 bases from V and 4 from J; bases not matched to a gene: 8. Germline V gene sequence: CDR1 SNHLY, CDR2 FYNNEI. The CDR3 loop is CASRGRGRLYEQYF. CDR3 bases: TGTGCCAGCAGAGGCAGGGGGCGTTTGTACGAGCAGTACTTC.

CDR3 residues: CASSISGAGSSYNEQFF. The CDR3 region has the DNA TGTGCCAGCAGCATATCAGGGGCAGGAAGCTCCTACAATGAGCAGTTCTTC. This chain connects TRBV7-3 to TRBJ2-1, with D possibly TRBD1 on 6 matching bases. Germline values: CDR1 SGHTA, CDR2 FQGTGA. The V gene lost 5 bases and the J gene lost 0 bases, with 17 bases spanning the gap. The CDR3 is 17 amino acids.

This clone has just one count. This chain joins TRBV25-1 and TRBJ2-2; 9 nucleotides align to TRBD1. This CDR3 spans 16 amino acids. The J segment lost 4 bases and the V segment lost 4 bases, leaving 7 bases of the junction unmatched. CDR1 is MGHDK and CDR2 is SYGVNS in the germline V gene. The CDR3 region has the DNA TGTGCCAGCAGTGCCCGACAGGGGGTCGCCACCGGGGAGCTGTTTTTT. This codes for CASSARQGVATGELFF. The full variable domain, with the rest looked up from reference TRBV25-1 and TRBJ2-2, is EADIYQTPRYLVIGTGKKITLECSQTMGHDKMYWYQQDPGMELHLIHYSYGVNSTEKGDLSSESTVSRIRTEHFPLTLESARPSHTSQYLCASSARQGVATGELFFGEGSRLTVL.

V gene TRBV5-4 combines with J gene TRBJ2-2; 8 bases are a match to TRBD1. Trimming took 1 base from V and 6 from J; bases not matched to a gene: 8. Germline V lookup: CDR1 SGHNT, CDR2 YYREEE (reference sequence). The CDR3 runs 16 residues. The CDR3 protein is CASSLMGQVYPGELFF. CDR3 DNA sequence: TGTGCCAGCAGCTTGATGGGACAGGTTTACCCCGGGGAGCTGTTTTTT.

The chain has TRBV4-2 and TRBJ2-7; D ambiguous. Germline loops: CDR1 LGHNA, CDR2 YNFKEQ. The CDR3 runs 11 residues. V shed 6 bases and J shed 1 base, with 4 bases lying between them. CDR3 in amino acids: CASSLSYEQYF. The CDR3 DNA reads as TGTGCCAGCAGTCTTTCCTACGAGCAGTACTTC.

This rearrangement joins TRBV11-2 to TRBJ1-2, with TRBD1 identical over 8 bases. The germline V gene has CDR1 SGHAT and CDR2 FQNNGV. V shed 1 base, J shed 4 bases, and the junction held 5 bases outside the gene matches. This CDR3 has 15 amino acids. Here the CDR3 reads CASSLGTGPIYGYTF. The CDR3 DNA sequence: TGTGCCAGCAGCTTAGGGACAGGGCCAATCTATGGCTACACCTTC.

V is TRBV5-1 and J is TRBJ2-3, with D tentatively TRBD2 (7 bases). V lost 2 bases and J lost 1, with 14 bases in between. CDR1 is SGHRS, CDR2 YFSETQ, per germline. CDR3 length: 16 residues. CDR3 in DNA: TGCGCCAGCAGCTTAGGGGGGGTCTCTGGCACAGATACGCAGTATTTT. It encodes CASSLGGVSGTDTQYF.

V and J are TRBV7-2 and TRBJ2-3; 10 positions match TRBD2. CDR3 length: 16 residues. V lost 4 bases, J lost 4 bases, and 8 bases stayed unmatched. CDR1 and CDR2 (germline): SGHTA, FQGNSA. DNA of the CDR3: TGTGCCAGCAGCTCGACTAGCGGGCTGGTTGCAGATACGCAGTATTTT. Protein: CASSSTSGLVADTQYF.

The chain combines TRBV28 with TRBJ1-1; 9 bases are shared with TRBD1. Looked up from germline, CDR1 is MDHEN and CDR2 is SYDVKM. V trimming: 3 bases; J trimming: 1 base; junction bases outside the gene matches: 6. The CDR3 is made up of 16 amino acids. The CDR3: CASSFMGQGRNTEAFF. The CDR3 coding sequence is TGTGCCAGCAGTTTCATGGGACAGGGAAGGAACACTGAAGCTTTCTTT.

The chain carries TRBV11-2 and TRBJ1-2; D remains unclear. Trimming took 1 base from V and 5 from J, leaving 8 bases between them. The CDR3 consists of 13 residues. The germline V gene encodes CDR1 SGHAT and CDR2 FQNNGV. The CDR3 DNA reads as TGTGCCAGCAGCTTAGCCAGGCCGTATGGCTACACCTTC. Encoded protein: CASSLARPYGYTF.

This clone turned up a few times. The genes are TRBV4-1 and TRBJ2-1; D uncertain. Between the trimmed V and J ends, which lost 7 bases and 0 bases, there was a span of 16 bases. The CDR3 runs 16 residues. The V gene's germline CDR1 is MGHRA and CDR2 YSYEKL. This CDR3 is CASNPDWWSSYNEQFF. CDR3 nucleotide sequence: TGCGCCAGCAATCCCGATTGGTGGAGCTCCTACAATGAGCAGTTCTTC.

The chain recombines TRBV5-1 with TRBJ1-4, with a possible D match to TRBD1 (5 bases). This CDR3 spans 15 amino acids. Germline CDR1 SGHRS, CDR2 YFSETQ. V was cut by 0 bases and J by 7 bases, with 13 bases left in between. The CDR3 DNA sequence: TGCGCCAGCAGCTTGGGGGGGGGTTTGGGTGAAAAACTGTTTTTT. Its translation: CASSLGGGLGEKLFF.

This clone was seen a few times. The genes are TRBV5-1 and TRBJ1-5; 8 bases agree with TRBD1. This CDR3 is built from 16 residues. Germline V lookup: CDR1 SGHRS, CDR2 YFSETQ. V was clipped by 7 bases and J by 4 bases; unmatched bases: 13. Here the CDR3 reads CASSPQGANGNQPQHF. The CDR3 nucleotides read TGCGCCAGCTCCCCGCAGGGGGCGAACGGTAATCAGCCCCAGCATTTT.

CDR3 in amino acids: CASSTGQTTNEKLFF. The DNA of the CDR3 is TGTGCCAGCAGCACCGGACAGACAACTAATGAAAAACTGTTTTTT. V usage is TRBV5-4 and J usage is TRBJ1-4, with D maybe TRBD1 (6 bases). V lost 4 bases and J lost 0, with 10 bases in between. Germline V gene sequence: CDR1 SGHNT, CDR2 YYREEE (reference sequence). CDR3 length: 15 amino acids.